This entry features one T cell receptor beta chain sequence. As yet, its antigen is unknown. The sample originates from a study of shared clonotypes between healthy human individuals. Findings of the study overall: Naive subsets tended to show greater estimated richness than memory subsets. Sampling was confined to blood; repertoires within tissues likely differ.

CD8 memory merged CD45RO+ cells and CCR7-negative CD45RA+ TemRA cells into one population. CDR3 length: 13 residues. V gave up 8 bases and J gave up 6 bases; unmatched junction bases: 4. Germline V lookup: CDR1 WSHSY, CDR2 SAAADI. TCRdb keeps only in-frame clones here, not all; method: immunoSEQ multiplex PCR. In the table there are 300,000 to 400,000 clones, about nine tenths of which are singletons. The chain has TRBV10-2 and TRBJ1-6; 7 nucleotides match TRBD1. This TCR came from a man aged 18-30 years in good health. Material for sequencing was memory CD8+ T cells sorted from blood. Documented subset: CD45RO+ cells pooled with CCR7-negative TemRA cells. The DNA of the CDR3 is TGCGCCAGCGCGGGACAGAGTAATTCACCCCTCCACTTT. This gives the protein CASAGQSNSPLHF.